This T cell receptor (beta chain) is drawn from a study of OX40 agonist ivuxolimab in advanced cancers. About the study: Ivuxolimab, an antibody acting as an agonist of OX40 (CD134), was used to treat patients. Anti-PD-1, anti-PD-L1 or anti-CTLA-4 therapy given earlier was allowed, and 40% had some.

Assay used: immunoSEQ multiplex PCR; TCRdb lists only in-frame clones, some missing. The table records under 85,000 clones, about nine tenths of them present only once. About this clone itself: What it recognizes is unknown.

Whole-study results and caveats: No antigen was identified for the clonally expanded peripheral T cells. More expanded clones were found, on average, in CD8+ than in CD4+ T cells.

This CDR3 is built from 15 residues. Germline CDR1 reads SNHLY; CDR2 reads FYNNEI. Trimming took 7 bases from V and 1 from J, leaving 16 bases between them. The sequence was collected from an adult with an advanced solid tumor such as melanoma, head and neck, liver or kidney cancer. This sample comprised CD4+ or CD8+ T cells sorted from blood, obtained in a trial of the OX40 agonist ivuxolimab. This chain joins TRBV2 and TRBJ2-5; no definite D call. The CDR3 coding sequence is TGTGCCAGCACCAACCATCTGAGTCCCCAAGAGACCCAGTACTTC. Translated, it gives CASTNHLSPQETQYF.